This T cell receptor beta chain came from a study of monozygotic twins with cystic fibrosis (dated by TCRdb to the early 2020s). Notes on the research overall: Barcoded libraries were made from 3 to 3.5 micrograms of fragmented DNA using roughly 14 PCR cycles. TCR beta repertoires were compared within and between 16 monozygotic twin pairs with cystic fibrosis so that genetic influence on V and J gene usage could be assessed. Made up mostly of children and adolescents, the cohort included ten female and six male twin pairs ranging in age from roughly 2.0 to 40 years, with a median of roughly 9.1 years. Twins were ranked among more than 900 cohort participants for weight-for-height and FEVPerc (FEV1 disease centile) on the day of blood sampling. Data for three of the twin pairs had previously been reported in another context.

Overall study outcomes, separate from this receptor: In 13 of 16 pairs, V gene usage most closely resembled the co-twin's, and the same held for J usage in 8 of 16 pairs, a pattern suggesting genetic constraints. No association turned up between shared CDR3 numbers and age, concordance or disease severity, and the cohort was small. Simpson clonality was generally low (median about 0.009), suggesting a naive-dominated repertoire, with higher clonality in the most severely affected patients. Significantly higher nucleotide-identical clonotype sharing was observed within monozygotic CF twin pairs than between unrelated CF individuals (P = 0.000026, Mann-Whitney).

The junction carries 12 bases between V and J, which are trimmed by 1 base and 5 bases respectively. Spanning cysteine to phenylalanine, the CDR3 consists of 14 amino acids. CDR3 DNA only is kept here, 42 bases in frame from base 1. As encoded in the germline V gene, CDR1 is LGHNA while CDR2 is YNFKEQ. Following the manufacturer's instructions, TCR beta CDR3 regions were amplified by multiplex PCR with the immunoSEQ immune profiling system. An Illumina NextSeq system was used for sequencing. In the source study's methods: The immunoSEQ Analyzer platform handled processing of the sequence data, and clonality was calculated by taking the square root of Simpson's index of productive rearrangements. Similarity in V and J usage was quantified by Jensen-Shannon distance, and CDR3 generation probabilities were calculated with OLGA. The immuneACCESS database (August 2020) and VDJdb (December 2020) were searched for shared CDR3 sequences. The clones in this table, taken by TCRdb from immuneACCESS, are in-frame only. Not every clone is retained; where verified, under half of the shortfall comes from an unresolved V gene, and the cause of the rest is unknown. The DNA was the basis for D and trimming; V, J and clone size are from that table. In all, the sample holds 30,000 or so clones, and more than 55% of those were seen once. Approximately 0.81% of the sample lies in the top ten.

The twin pairs came from the European Cystic Fibrosis Twin and Sibling Study Cohort, which recruited patients from more than 150 CF clinics across 14 European countries. Zygosity and CFTR genotype were verified in-house, and zygosity was tested by multiplex PCR of nine short tandem repeat loci. Each twin gave a peripheral blood sample, and clinical parameters were documented on that same day of blood sampling. Phenol/chloroform extraction was used to isolate genomic DNA from peripheral blood cells, and the DNA was then kept in TE buffer at 4 degrees C. Turning to this clone: Its antigen remains undetermined. No much larger clone exists at a distance of one base, and base qualities are not known.

The source material was blood. This TCR came from a girl aged 5 to 17 with cystic fibrosis. The sequence links TRBV4-2 to TRBJ2-7; TRBD2 is perhaps the D gene, given 6 matching bases. The sequenced DNA is TGTGCCAGCAGCCAAGCGGTCGGGGGAGACGAGCAGTACTTC. It codes for CASSQAVGGDEQYF.